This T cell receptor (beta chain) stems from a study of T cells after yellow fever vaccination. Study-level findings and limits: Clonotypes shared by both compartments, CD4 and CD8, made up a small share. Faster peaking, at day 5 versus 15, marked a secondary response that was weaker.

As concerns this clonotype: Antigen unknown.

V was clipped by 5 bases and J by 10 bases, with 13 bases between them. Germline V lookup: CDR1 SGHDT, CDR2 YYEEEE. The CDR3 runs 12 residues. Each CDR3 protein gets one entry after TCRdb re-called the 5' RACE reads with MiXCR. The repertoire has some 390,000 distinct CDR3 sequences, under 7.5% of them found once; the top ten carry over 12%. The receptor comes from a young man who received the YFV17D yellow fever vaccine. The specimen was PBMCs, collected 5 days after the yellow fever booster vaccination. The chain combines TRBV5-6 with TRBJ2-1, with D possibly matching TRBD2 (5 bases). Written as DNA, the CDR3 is TGTGCCAGCAGTGCGGACTCCAGGGAGCAGTTCTTC. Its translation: CASSADSREQFF.